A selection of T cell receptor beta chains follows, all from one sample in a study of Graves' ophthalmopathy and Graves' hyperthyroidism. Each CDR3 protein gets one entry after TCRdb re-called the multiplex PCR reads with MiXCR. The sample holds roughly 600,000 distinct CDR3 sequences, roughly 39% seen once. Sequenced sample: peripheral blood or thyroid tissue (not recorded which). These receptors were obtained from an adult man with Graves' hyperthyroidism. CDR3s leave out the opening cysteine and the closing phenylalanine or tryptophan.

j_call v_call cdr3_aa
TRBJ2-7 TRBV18 ASSPGRRWDEQY
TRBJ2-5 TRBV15 ATSRGGTSGGTQETQY
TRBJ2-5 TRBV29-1 SSSGGGAQETQY
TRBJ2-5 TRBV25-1 ASSASVAGETQY
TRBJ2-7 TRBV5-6 ASSLGTGGTKTVYEQY
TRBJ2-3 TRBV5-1 ASSWTSGTDTQY
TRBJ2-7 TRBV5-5 ASSRTSGRTLYEQY
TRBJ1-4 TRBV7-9 ASSSAATNEKLF
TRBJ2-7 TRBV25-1 ASTPSTGLGSWQY
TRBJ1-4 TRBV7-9 ASSLRGESRLNEKLF
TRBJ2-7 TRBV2 ASCSGNSYEQY
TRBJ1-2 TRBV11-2 ASSSRLNRGGYT
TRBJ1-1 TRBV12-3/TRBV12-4 ASNPWRDRGYNTEAF
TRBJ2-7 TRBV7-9 ASSLTAQY
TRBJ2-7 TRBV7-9 ASNRDSYNEQY
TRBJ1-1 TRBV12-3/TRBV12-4 ASSWTGSTEAF
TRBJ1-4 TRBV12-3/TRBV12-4 ASSFLGTNEKLF
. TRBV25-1 ASSQRTGQNNEQF
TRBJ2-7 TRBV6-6 ASSSQRLWEQY
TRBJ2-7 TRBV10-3 AISESGPVPYEQY
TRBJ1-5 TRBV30 AWGQGARNQPQH
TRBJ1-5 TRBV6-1 ASRKTMTGSQPQH
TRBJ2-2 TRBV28 ASSPPYTGELF
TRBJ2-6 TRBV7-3 ASSGGPTGTAVFGANVLT
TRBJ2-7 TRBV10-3 AISGTSGDEQY
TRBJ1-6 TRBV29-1 SVVQGNSPLH
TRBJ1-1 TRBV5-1 ASSLTGSNTEAF
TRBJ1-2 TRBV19 ASSIVGGNYGYT
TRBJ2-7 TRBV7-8 ASTPTSGGFYEQY
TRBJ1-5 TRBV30 AWSRTGSYQPQH
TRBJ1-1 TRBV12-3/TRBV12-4 ASRPSGARTEAF
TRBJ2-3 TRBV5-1 ASSLGRSEDTQY
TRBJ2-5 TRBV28 ASGWGGQETQY
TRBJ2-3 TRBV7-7 ASSRGVTSTDTQY
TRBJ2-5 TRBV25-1 VRVERHQETQY
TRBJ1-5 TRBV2 ASKRVGGGNQPQH
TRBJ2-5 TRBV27 ASRKTGLETQY
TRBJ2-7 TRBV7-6 ASSLAGAGDEQY
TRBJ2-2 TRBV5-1 ASTLTSRSLGELF
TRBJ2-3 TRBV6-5 ASSYSVLGTDTQY
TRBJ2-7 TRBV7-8 ASSLVGAASLISYEQY
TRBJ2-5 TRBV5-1 ASSSGQVETQY
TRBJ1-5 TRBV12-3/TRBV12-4 ASSPGTVTSNQPQH
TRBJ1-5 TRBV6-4 ASRAPGAVSNQPQH